The source of this T cell receptor (beta chain) is a study of memory CD4+ T cells and cytomegalovirus serostatus. Germline CDR1 and CDR2: SGHVS and FQNEAQ. This CDR3 is built from 13 residues. Trimming shortened V by 5 bases and J by 5 bases, and 12 bases separated the two germline ends. Single viable CD3+CD4+CD8-CD45RO+ cells were sorted as the memory CD4+ T cells. Sequenced by immunoSEQ multiplex PCR; TCRdb stores in-frame clones only, minus some. The top ten clones hold around 0.94% of a sample with approximately 47,000 clones, roughly three quarters of them seen once. The sequenced material came from memory CD4+ T cells from blood. The chain joins TRBV7-8 to TRBJ1-1; D gene uncertain. The receptor's source is an adult in good health and CMV-seronegative. In DNA, the CDR3 is TGTGCCAGCAGCCCGACAAGGGCGACTGAAGCTTTCTTT. It yields the protein CASSPTRATEAFF.